These T cell receptor beta chains were read from a single sample in a study of T cell repertoires in cytomegalovirus infection. TCRdb reprocessed the reads with MiXCR, giving one entry per CDR3 protein. This sample has 250,000 to 350,000 distinct CDR3 sequences, with roughly 24% found just once. The sample consisted of PBMCs. The source of these receptors is a human donor in good health (CMV status not recorded). Some clones in this sample may be carry-over from other donors' samples. CDR3s include the opening cysteine and the closing phenylalanine or tryptophan. Fields, in order: V gene, J gene, D gene, clone size, CDR3 DNA, CDR3 protein. A D gene is named only where the DNA matches it firmly. Expanded clones are given a class, and other clones once, few, many or no size at all.

V gene: TRBV10-3; J gene: TRBJ2-7; D gene: .; clone size: .; CDR3 DNA: TGTGCCATCAGTGATACCTCACTCAGCTCCTACGAGCAGTACTTC; CDR3 protein: CAISDTSLSSYEQYF
V gene: TRBV7-9; J gene: TRBJ2-3; D gene: .; clone size: once; CDR3 DNA: TGTGCCAGCAGCTTAGATCCGGGGCTGATTAGCACAGATACGCAGTATTTT; CDR3 protein: CASSLDPGLISTDTQYF
V gene: TRBV5-4; J gene: TRBJ2-5; D gene: TRBD2; clone size: few; CDR3 DNA: TGTGCCAGCAGCAAGGGACTAGCGGGAGGGCCTGGAGCGGAGACCCAGTACTTC; CDR3 protein: CASSKGLAGGPGAETQYF
V gene: TRBV12-3/TRBV12-4; J gene: TRBJ2-7; D gene: TRBD2; clone size: few; CDR3 DNA: TGTGCCAGCAGATCTAGCGGGAGGGGATACGAGCAGTACTTC; CDR3 protein: CASRSSGRGYEQYF
V gene: TRBV23-1; J gene: TRBJ2-1; D gene: .; clone size: .; CDR3 DNA: TGCGCCAGCTACCCCCCCGGGGGTTCCTACAATGAGCAGTTCTTC; CDR3 protein: CASYPPGGSYNEQFF
V gene: TRBV11-2; J gene: TRBJ2-4; D gene: TRBD1; clone size: many; CDR3 DNA: TGTGCCAGCAGCAAATCACAGGGGGCAGGCATTCAGTACTTC; CDR3 protein: CASSKSQGAGIQYF
V gene: TRBV29-1; J gene: TRBJ2-5; D gene: TRBD1; clone size: few; CDR3 DNA: TGCAGCGTTTCCCGGGACAGTGAGACCCAGTACTTC; CDR3 protein: CSVSRDSETQYF
V gene: TRBV11-2; J gene: TRBJ2-2; D gene: TRBD2; clone size: few; CDR3 DNA: TGTGCCAGCAGCTTAGTCTTGAGCGGGGGGGCCGCCGGGGAGCTGTTTTTT; CDR3 protein: CASSLVLSGGAAGELFF
V gene: TRBV11-2; J gene: TRBJ2-7; D gene: TRBD2; clone size: many; CDR3 DNA: TGTGCCAGCAGCTTAGTGCCCCCCGGGTATAGCGGGAGGAACGAGCAGTACTTC; CDR3 protein: CASSLVPPGYSGRNEQYF
V gene: TRBV7-2; J gene: TRBJ1-5; D gene: .; clone size: few; CDR3 DNA: TGTGCCAGCAGCGACAGGTATCAGCCCCAGCATTTT; CDR3 protein: CASSDRYQPQHF
V gene: TRBV28; J gene: TRBJ2-7; D gene: TRBD1; clone size: .; CDR3 DNA: TGTGCCAGCAGTGACCCGGGACAGGGATACGAGCAGTACTTC; CDR3 protein: CASSDPGQGYEQYF
V gene: TRBV10-3; J gene: TRBJ1-6; D gene: TRBD1; clone size: .; CDR3 DNA: TGTGCCATCAGTGAGACCGACAGGGCGGAGTCACCCCTCCACTTT; CDR3 protein: CAISETDRAESPLHF
V gene: TRBV7-2; J gene: TRBJ2-1; D gene: TRBD2; clone size: many; CDR3 DNA: TGTGCCAGCAGGCGAGCGGGAGGGCCCAACAATGAGCAGTTCTTC; CDR3 protein: CASRRAGGPNNEQFF
V gene: TRBV7-8; J gene: TRBJ1-6; D gene: .; clone size: few; CDR3 DNA: TGTGCCAGCAGTTCAAGGCGGGGGCGTTCCTATAATTCACCCCTCCACTTT; CDR3 protein: CASSSRRGRSYNSPLHF
V gene: TRBV20-1; J gene: TRBJ1-1; D gene: .; clone size: few; CDR3 DNA: TGCAGTGCACTCCGGGCTTCGGGCACTGAAGCTTTCTTT; CDR3 protein: CSALRASGTEAFF
V gene: TRBV7-4; J gene: TRBJ1-2; D gene: TRBD1; clone size: few; CDR3 DNA: TGTGCCAGCAGCGAGGGATCCGGGTTGGCACAGGGGAACTATGGCTACACCTTC; CDR3 protein: CASSEGSGLAQGNYGYTF
V gene: TRBV6-2/TRBV6-3; J gene: TRBJ2-3; D gene: TRBD2; clone size: .; CDR3 DNA: TGTGCCACCCAGCGGGAGCCTAGCACAGATACGCAGTATTTT; CDR3 protein: CATQREPSTDTQYF
V gene: TRBV7-6; J gene: TRBJ1-6; D gene: .; clone size: few; CDR3 DNA: TGTGCCAGCAGCTTAGCTGTCGGGTTAACGGCACCCCTCCACTTT; CDR3 protein: CASSLAVGLTAPLHF
V gene: TRBV24-1; J gene: TRBJ2-7; D gene: .; clone size: .; CDR3 DNA: TGTGCCACCAGTGATTTGACACTTCTTTCCTACGAGCAGTACTTC; CDR3 protein: CATSDLTLLSYEQYF
V gene: TRBV5-4; J gene: TRBJ2-7; D gene: TRBD2; clone size: few; CDR3 DNA: TGTGCCAGCAGCTGGACTAGCGGGAGCTACGAGCAGTACTTC; CDR3 protein: CASSWTSGSYEQYF
V gene: TRBV5-4; J gene: TRBJ2-1; D gene: .; clone size: few; CDR3 DNA: TGTGCCAGCAGCTTGCCGGGACTGTCTAATGAGCAGTTCTTC; CDR3 protein: CASSLPGLSNEQFF
V gene: TRBV2; J gene: TRBJ1-5; D gene: .; clone size: .; CDR3 DNA: TGTGCCAGCAGTGGTTACAGGGAGCAGCCCCAGCATTTT; CDR3 protein: CASSGYREQPQHF
V gene: TRBV4-3; J gene: TRBJ2-2; D gene: .; clone size: many; CDR3 DNA: TGCGCCAGCAGCCAAGATTCTATCTCCGGGGAGCTGTTTTTT; CDR3 protein: CASSQDSISGELFF
V gene: TRBV20-1; J gene: TRBJ2-1; D gene: .; clone size: .; CDR3 DNA: TGCAGTGCTGGGGAGGTGGAGCAGTTCTTC; CDR3 protein: CSAGEVEQFF
V gene: TRBV7-2; J gene: TRBJ2-1; D gene: .; clone size: many; CDR3 DNA: TGTGCCAGCACCCTCCGTGTGGGGGGATACAATGAGCAGTTCTTC; CDR3 protein: CASTLRVGGYNEQFF
V gene: TRBV7-2; J gene: TRBJ2-3; D gene: TRBD2; clone size: many; CDR3 DNA: TGTGCCAGCAGCGCTAGGCTAGCGGGAGATCGCACAGATACGCAGTATTTT; CDR3 protein: CASSARLAGDRTDTQYF
V gene: TRBV6-5; J gene: TRBJ1-2; D gene: .; clone size: .; CDR3 DNA: TGTGCCAGCAGTTCCGGGACATTTGGCTATGGCTACACCTTC; CDR3 protein: CASSSGTFGYGYTF
V gene: TRBV5-1; J gene: TRBJ2-1; D gene: .; clone size: .; CDR3 DNA: TGCGCCAGCAGCTTCACCGGGTCCCCGAAGAGCAATGAGCAGTTCTTC; CDR3 protein: CASSFTGSPKSNEQFF
V gene: TRBV7-8; J gene: TRBJ1-3; D gene: .; clone size: many; CDR3 DNA: TGTGCCACCCGACGGAACTCTGGAAACACCATATATTTT; CDR3 protein: CATRRNSGNTIYF